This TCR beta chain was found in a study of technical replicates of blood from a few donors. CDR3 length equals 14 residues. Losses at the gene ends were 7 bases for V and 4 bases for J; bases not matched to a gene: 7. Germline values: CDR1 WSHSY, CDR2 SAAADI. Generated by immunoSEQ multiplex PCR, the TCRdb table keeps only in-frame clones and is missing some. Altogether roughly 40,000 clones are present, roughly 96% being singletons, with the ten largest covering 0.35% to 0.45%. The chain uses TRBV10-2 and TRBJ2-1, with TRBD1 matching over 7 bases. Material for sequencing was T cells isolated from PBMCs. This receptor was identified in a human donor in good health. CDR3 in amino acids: CASNFPGQYNEQFF. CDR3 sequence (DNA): TGCGCCAGCAACTTTCCGGGACAGTACAATGAGCAGTTCTTC.